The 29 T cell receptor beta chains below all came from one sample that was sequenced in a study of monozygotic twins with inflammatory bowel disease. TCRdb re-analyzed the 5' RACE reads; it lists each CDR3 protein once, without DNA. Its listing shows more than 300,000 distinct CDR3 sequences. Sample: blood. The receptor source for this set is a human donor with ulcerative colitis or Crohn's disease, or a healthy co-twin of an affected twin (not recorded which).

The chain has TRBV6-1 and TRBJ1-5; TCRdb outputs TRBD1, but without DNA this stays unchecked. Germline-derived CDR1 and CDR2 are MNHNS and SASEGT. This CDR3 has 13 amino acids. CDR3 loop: CASSEQGNQPQHF.

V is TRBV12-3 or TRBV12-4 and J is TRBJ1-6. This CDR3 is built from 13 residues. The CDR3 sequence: CASSLWQDSPLHF.

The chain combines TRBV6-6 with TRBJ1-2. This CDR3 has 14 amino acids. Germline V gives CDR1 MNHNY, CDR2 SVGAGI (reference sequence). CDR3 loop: CASRLPGRSDGYTF.

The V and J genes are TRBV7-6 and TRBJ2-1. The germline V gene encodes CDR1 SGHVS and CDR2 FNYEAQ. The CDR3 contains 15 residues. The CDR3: CASSLAWSFYNEQFF.

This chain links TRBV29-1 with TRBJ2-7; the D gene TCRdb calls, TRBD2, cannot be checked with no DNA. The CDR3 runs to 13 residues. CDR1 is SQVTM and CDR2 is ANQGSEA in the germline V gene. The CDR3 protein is CSVPAAAGDEQYF.

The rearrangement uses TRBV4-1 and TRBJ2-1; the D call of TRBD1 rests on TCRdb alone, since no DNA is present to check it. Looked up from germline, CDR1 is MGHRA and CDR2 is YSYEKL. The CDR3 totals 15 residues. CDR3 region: CASSQGGVPYNEQFF.

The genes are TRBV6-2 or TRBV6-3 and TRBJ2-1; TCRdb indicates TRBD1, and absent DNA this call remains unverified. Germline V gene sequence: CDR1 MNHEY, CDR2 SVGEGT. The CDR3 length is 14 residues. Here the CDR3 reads CASSLDRGLNEQFF.

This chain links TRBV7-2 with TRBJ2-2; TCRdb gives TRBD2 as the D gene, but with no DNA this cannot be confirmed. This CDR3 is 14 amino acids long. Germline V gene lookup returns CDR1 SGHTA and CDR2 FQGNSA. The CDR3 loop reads CASRSGANTGELFF.

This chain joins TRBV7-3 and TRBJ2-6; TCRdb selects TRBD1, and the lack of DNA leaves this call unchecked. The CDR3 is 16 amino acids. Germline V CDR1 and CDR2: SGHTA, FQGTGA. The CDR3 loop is CASSQDGVAGANVLTF.

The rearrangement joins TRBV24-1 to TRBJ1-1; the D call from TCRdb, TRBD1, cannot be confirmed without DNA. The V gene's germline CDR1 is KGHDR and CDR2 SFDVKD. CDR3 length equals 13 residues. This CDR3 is CATSHRGSTEAFF.

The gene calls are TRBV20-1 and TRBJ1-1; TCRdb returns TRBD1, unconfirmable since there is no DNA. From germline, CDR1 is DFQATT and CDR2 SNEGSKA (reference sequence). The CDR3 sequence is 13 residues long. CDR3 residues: CSAQGTGTTEAFF.

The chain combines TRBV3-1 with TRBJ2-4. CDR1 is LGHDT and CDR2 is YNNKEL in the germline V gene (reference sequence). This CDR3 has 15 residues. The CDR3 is CASSQEVLAKNIQYF.

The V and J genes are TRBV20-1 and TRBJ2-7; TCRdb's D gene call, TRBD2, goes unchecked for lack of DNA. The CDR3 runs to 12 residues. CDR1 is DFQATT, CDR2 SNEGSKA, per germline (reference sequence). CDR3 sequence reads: CSASSGAYEQYF.

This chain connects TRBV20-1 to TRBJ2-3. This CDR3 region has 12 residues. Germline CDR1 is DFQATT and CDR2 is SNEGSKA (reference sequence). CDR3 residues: CSARDYADTQYF.

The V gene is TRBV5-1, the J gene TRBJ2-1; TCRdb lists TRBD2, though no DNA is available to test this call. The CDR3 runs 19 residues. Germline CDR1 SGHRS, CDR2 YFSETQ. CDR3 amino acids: CASSFATGLAGGPYNEQFF.

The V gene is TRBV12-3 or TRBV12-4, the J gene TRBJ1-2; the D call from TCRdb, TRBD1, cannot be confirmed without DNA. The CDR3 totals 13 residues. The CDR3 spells CASSPGTAYGYTF.

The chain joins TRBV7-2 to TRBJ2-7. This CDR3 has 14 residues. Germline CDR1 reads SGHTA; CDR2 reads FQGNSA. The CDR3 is CASSLYGISYEQYF.

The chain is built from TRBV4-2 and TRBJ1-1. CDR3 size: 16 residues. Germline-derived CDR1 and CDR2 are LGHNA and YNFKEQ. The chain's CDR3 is CASSGVTNNPRTEAFF.

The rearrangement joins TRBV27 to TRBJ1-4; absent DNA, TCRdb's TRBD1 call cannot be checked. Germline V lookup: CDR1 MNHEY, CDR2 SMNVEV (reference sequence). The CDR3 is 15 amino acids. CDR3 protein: CASSRPGGDNEKLFF.

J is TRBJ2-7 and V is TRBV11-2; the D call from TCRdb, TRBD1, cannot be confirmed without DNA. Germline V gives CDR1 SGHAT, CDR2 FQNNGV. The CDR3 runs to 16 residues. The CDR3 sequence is CASSLDRTGYSYEQYF. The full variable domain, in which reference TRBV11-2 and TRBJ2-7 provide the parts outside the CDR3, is EAGVAQSPRYKIIEKRQSVAFWCNPISGHATLYWYQQILGQGPKLLIQFQNNGVVDDSQLPKDRFSAERLKGVDSTLKIQPAKLEDSAVYLCASSLDRTGYSYEQYFGPGTRLTVT.

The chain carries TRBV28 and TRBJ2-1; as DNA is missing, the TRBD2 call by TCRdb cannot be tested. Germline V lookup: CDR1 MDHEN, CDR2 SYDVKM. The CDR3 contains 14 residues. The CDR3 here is CASVRADSYNEQFF.

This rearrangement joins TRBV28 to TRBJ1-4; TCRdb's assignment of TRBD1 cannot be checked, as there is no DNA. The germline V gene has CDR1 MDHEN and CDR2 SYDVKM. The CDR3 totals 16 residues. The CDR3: CASSHSGVGAIEKLFF. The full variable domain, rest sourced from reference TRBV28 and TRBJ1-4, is DVKVTQSSRYLVKRTGEKVFLECVQDMDHENMFWYRQDPGLGLRLIYFSYDVKMKEKGDIPEGYSVSREKKERFSLILESASTNQTSMYLCASSHSGVGAIEKLFFGSGTQLSVL.

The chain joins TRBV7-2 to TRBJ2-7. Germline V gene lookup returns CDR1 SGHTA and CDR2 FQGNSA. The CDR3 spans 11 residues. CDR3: CASSFQVRLYF.

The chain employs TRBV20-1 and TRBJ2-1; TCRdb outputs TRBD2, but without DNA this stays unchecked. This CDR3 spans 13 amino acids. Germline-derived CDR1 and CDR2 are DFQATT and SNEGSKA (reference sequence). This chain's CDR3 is CSARPGLVGEQFF.

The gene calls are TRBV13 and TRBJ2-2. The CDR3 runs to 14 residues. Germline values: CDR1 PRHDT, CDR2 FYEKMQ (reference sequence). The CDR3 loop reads CASNRRTNTGELFF.

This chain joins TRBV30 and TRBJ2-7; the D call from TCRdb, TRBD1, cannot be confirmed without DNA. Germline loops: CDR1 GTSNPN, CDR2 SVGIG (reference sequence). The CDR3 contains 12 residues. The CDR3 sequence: CAWRTEGSEQYF.

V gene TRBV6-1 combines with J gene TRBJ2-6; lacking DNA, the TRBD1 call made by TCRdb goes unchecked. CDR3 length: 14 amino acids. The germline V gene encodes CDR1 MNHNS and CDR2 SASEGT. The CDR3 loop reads CASNLGVGANVLTF.

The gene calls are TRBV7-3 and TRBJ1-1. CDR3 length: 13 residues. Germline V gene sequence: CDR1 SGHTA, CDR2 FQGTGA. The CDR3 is CASSASVNTEAFF.

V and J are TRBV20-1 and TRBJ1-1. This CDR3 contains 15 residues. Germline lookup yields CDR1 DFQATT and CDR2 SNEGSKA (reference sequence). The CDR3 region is CSARDLREMNTEAFF.